The count of the clone carrying this T cell receptor beta chain is one. RNA totalling about 0.45 to 1 ug underwent reverse transcription with random hexamers. A single record per CDR3 protein comes from TCRdb applying MiXCR to the immunoSEQ multiplex PCR reads. This table holds 150,000 to 200,000 distinct CDR3 sequences, 90% to 95% found once. The data originate from a study of CD8 T cells in Susac syndrome. TEMRA cells were enriched by FACS, and CD4+ and CD8+ T cells were negatively isolated. Trimming cost V 5 bases and J 0 bases, with 11 bases left between them. Germline loops: CDR1 SNHLY, CDR2 FYNNEI. This CDR3 has 15 amino acids.

The genes are TRBV2 and TRBJ2-1; the D gene is possibly TRBD1 (6 bases). Sequencing input: CD4+ T cells from PBMCs. The clonotype originates from a human donor with Susac syndrome. CDR3 in DNA: TGTGCCAGCAGTAAACAGGGCAGCTCCTACAATGAGCAGTTCTTC. This encodes CASSKQGSSYNEQFF.